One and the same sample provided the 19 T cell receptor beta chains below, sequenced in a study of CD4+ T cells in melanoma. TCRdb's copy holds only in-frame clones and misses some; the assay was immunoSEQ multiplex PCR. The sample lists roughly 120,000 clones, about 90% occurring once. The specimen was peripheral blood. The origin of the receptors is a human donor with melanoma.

CDR3 sequence: CASGWGTSRADTQYF. The CDR3 DNA sequence: TGTGCTAGTGGTTGGGGGACTAGCAGGGCAGATACGCAGTATTTT. V and J are TRBV12-5 and TRBJ2-3; 9 bases map to TRBD2. The germline gives CDR1 LGHNT, CDR2 FRNRAP. This CDR3 has 15 residues. After removal of 4 bases from V and 4 bases from J, the junction contained 6 bases not matched to a gene. Drawing the rest from reference TRBV12-5 and TRBJ2-3, the complete variable domain is DARVTQTPRHKVTEMGQEVTMRCQPILGHNTVFWYRQTMMQGLELLAYFRNRAPLDDSGMPKDRFSAEMPDATLATLKIQPSEPRDSAVYFCASGWGTSRADTQYFGPGTRLTVL.

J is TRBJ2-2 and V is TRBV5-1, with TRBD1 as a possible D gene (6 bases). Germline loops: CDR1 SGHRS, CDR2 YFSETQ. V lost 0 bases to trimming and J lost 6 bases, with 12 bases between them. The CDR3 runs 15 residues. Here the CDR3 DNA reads TGCGCCAGCAGCTTGGCCGCAGGGGTCCCCGGGGAGCTGTTTTTT. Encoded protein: CASSLAAGVPGELFF.

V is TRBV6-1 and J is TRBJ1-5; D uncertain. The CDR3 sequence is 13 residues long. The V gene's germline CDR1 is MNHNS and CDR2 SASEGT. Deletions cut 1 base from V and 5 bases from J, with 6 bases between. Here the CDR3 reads CASSEVRDQPQHF. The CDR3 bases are TGTGCCAGCAGTGAAGTACGGGATCAGCCCCAGCATTTT.

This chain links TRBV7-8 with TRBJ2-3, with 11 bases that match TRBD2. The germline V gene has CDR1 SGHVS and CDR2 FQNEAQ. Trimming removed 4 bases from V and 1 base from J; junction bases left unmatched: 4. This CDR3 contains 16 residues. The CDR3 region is CASSSSLAGGTDTQYF. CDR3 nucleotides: TGTGCCAGCAGCTCATCACTAGCGGGAGGCACAGATACGCAGTATTTT.

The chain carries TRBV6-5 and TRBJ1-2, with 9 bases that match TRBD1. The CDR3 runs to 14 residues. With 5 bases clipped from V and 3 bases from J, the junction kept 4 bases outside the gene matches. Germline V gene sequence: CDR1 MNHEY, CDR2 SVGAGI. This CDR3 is CASSTRTGDYGYTF. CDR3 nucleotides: TGTGCCAGCAGTACCCGGACAGGGGACTATGGCTACACCTTC.

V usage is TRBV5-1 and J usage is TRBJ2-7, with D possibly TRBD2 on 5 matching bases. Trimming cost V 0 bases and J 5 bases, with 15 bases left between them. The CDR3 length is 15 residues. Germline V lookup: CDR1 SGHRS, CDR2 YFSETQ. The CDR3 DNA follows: TGCGCCAGCAGCTTGGTTGCGGGCGTAGTTGACGAGCAGTACTTC. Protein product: CASSLVAGVVDEQYF. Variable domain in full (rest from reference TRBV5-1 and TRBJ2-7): KAGVTQTPRYLIKTRGQQVTLSCSPISGHRSVSWYQQTPGQGLQFLFEYFSETQRNKGNFPGRFSGRQFSNSRSEMNVSTLELGDSALYLCASSLVAGVVDEQYFGPGTRLTVT.

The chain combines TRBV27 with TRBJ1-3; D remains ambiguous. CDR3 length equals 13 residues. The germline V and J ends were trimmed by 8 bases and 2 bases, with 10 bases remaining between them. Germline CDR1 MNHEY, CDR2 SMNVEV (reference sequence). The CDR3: CASGPAPGNTIYF. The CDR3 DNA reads TGTGCCAGCGGGCCGGCCCCTGGAAACACCATATATTTT.

The CDR3 protein is CASSPSFRGQNEQYF. Here the CDR3 DNA reads TGTGCCAGCAGCCCCTCCTTCAGGGGCCAGAACGAGCAGTACTTC. This chain connects TRBV7-6 to TRBJ2-7; D is perhaps TRBD1 (6 bases). The CDR3 covers 15 residues. The germline V and J ends were trimmed by 5 bases and 5 bases, with 19 bases remaining between them. Germline CDR1 SGHVS, CDR2 FNYEAQ.

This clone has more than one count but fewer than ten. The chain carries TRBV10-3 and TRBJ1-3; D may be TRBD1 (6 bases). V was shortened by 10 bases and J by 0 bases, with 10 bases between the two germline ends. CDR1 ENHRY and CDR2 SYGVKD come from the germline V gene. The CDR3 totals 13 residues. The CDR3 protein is CATRDTSGNTIYF. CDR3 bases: TGTGCCACCCGGGACACCTCTGGAAACACCATATATTTT.

The CDR3 loop is CASSPQRGGLNEQFF. In nucleotides, the CDR3 is TGTGCCAGCAGCCCGCAGCGGGGGGGGTTGAATGAGCAGTTCTTC. The rearrangement uses TRBV11-2 and TRBJ2-1; TRBD2 aligns across 10 bases. The CDR3 is 15 residues long. J gave up 7 bases and V 5 bases, and 8 bases lay outside the gene matches. The germline gives CDR1 SGHAT, CDR2 FQNNGV.

Here the CDR3 DNA reads TGTGCCAGCAGCCCCAACCCGGGCGCTGAAGCTTTCTTT. It yields the protein CASSPNPGAEAFF. The V and J genes are TRBV7-9 and TRBJ1-1; D not resolved. Germline V gene lookup returns CDR1 SEHNR and CDR2 FQNEAQ (reference sequence). Trimming pared 5 bases from V and 6 bases from J, leaving 13 bases between. The CDR3 is 13 amino acids.

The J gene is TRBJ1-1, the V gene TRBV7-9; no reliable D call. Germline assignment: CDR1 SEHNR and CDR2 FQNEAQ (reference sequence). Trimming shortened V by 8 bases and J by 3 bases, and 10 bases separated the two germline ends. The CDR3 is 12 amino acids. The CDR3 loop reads CASCRRDTEAFF. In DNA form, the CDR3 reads TGTGCCAGCTGCAGGAGGGACACTGAAGCTTTCTTT.

CDR3 in DNA: TGTGCCAGCAGAGAACAGGCCATGAACACTGAAGCTTTCTTT. Translation gives CASREQAMNTEAFF. The V call is TRBV6-5, the J call TRBJ1-1; possibly TRBD1 for D (5 bases). The CDR3 totals 14 residues. V lost 6 bases and J 0 bases, leaving 11 bases between the germline ends. Germline V gene sequence: CDR1 MNHEY, CDR2 SVGAGI.

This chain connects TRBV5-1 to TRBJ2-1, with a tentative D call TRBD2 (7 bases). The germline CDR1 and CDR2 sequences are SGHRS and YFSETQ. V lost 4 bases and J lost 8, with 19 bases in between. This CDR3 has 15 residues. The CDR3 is CASSAGGGAGDEQFF. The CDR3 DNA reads TGCGCCAGCAGCGCAGGCGGGGGCGCAGGTGATGAGCAGTTCTTC.

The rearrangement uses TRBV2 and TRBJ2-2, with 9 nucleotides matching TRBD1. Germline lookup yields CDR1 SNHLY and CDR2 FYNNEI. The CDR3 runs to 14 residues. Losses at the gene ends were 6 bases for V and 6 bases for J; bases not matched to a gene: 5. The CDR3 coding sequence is TGTGCCAGCAGGGGGACAGGGAGGGCCGGGGAGCTGTTTTTT. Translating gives CASRGTGRAGELFF.

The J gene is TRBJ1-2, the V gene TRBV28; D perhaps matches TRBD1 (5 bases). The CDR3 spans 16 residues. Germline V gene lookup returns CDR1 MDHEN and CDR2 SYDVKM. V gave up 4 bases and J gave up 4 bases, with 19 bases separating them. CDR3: CASSYAPGGSPYGYTF. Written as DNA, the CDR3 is TGTGCCAGCAGTTACGCCCCCGGGGGGAGTCCCTATGGCTACACCTTC.

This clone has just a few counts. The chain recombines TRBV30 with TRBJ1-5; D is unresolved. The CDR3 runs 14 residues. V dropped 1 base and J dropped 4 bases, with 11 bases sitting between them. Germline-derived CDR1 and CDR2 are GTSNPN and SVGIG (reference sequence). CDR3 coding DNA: TGTGCCTGGAGTGGGGTGACAAGAAATCAGCCCCAGCATTTT. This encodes CAWSGVTRNQPQHF. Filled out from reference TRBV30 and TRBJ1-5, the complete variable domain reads SQTIHQWPATLVQPVGSPLSLECTVEGTSNPNLYWYRQAAGRGLQLLFYSVGIGQISSEVPQNLSASRPQDRQFILSSKKLLLSDSGFYLCAWSGVTRNQPQHFGDGTRLSIL.

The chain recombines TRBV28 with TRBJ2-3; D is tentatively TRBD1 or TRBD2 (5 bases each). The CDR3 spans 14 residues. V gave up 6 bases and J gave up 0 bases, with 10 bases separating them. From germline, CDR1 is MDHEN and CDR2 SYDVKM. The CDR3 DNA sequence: TGTGCCAGCAGGCCGGGACCGAGCACAGATACGCAGTATTTT. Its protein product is CASRPGPSTDTQYF. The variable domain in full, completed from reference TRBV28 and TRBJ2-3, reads DVKVTQSSRYLVKRTGEKVFLECVQDMDHENMFWYRQDPGLGLRLIYFSYDVKMKEKGDIPEGYSVSREKKERFSLILESASTNQTSMYLCASRPGPSTDTQYFGPGTRLTVL.

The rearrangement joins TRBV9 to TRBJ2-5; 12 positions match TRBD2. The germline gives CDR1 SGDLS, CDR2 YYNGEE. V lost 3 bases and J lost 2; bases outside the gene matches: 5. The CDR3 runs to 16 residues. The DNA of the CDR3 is TGTGCCAGCAGCGGTCTAGCGGGAGGGCCGCAAGAGACCCAGTACTTC. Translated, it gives CASSGLAGGPQETQYF.